This T cell receptor (beta chain) is from a study of Ad26.COV2.S vaccination and SARS-CoV-2 variants. Study-wide context: This donor came from the COV1001 trial of Ad26.COV2.S. Study-wide results and caveats: Responses of T cells in total may have been underestimated by the TCR breadth and depth analyses.

The repertoire was sequenced with immunoSEQ multiplex PCR; TCRdb's copy has only in-frame clones and lacks some. The table includes 400,000 or so clones, approximately 91% detected once. The treatment here: roughly 18 received Ad26.COV2.S at low or high dose, single or two shots; about 5 received placebo; per-sample allocation not given. Sampling took place 63 days after the first vaccine or placebo injection. An adult of 18-55 years in Boston served as donor. The germline gives CDR1 SGHAT, CDR2 FQNNGV. CDR3 length: 14 residues. Trimming stripped 2 bases from V and 8 bases from J, with 13 bases between. For this clone: Its cognate antigen is unknown.

This chain joins TRBV11-2 and TRBJ2-1; possible D gene TRBD2, 5 bases. The clonotype comes from a person aged 18-65 years who received the Ad26.COV2.S COVID-19 vaccine or a placebo. The source was peripheral blood, collected in a trial of Ad26.COV2.S vaccine versus placebo. Here the CDR3 DNA reads TGTGCCAGCAGCTTACTTAATGGGAGAGATGAGCAGTTCTTC. This sequence encodes CASSLLNGRDEQFF.